A selection of T cell receptor beta chains follows, all from one sample in a study of monozygotic twins with inflammatory bowel disease. Each CDR3 protein gets one entry in TCRdb, which reprocessed the 5' RACE reads and gives no DNA. Recorded for this sample: about 380,000 distinct CDR3 sequences. The material sequenced was blood. The receptors stem from a human donor with ulcerative colitis or Crohn's disease, or a healthy co-twin of an affected twin (not recorded which). CDR3s include the opening cysteine and the closing phenylalanine or tryptophan.

J,V,CDR3
TRBJ2-7,TRBV7-2,CASSPGLAFYEQYF
TRBJ2-7,TRBV7-6,CASSPRAGQHEQYF
TRBJ2-7,TRBV27,CASSGADRAYEQYF
TRBJ2-5,TRBV28,CASSLTLAGEETQYF
TRBJ2-1,TRBV11-2,CASSFRDGANEQFF
TRBJ1-5,TRBV6-1,CASSVTGNQPQHF
TRBJ2-5,TRBV5-1,CASSQDQARETQYF
TRBJ2-1,TRBV20-1,CSAPLAGALSSYNEQFF
TRBJ2-1,TRBV29-1,CSVEDYNEQFF
TRBJ1-4,TRBV27,CASSRLVNEKLFF
TRBJ1-6,TRBV4-3,CASSQGFGRAVDNSPLHF
TRBJ2-7,TRBV5-5,CASSPMGGTTEQYF
TRBJ1-3,TRBV11-2,CASSSNYREYSSGNTIYF
TRBJ1-1,TRBV9,CASSVDAGTEAFF
TRBJ1-5,TRBV9,CASSVDSDQPQHF
TRBJ1-6,TRBV6-1,CASSRDRVSYNSPLHF
TRBJ2-7,TRBV12-3/TRBV12-4,CASSLYRSNADEQYF
TRBJ2-7,TRBV10-3,CAISPDRGGTYEQYF